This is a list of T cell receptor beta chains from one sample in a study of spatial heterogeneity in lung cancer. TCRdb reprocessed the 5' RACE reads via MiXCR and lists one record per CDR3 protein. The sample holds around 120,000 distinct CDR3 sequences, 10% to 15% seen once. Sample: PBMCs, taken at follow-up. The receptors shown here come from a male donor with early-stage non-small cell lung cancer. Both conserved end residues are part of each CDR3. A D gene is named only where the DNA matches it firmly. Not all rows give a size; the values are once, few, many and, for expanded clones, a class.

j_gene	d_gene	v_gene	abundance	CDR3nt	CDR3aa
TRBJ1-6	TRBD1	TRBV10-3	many	TGTGCCATCAGTGGGGAAAGCGGGACAGGGAGTTCACCCCTCCACTTT	CAISGESGTGSSPLHF
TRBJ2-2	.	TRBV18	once	TGTGCCAGCTCACCAAACAGGGACACCGGGGAGCTGTTTTTT	CASSPNRDTGELFF
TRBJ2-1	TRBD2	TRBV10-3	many	TGTGCCATCAGTGAGTCCAGCGGGGGTGAGCAGTTCTTC	CAISESSGGEQFF
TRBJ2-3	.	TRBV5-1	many	TGCGCCAGCAACGGGGGCACAGATACGCAGTATTTT	CASNGGTDTQYF
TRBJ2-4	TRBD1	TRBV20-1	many	TGCAGTGCTAGAGGACAGGGGCACAAAAACATTCAGTACTTC	CSARGQGHKNIQYF
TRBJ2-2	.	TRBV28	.	TGTGCCAGCAGTTTATCTGGGGGCGGTCTAACCGGGGAGCTGTTTTTT	CASSLSGGGLTGELFF
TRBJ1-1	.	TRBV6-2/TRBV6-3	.	TGTGCCAGCAGTTACGGTCGAAGCGGGGTGACTGAAGCTTTCTTT	CASSYGRSGVTEAFF
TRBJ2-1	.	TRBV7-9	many	TGTGCCAGCCTACAGGGACCACCTTACAATGAGCAGTTCTTC	CASLQGPPYNEQFF
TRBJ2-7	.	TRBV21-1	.	TGTGCCAGCACTACGTGGGAGGGCCCCTACGAGCAGTACTTC	CASTTWEGPYEQYF
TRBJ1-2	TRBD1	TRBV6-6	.	TGTGCCAGCAGTAACGCCGGACAGGGAAGTTCTCCCTATGGCTACACCTTC	CASSNAGQGSSPYGYTF
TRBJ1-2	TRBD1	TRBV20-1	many	TGCAGTGCTAGAGTAGGGACAGGGAACTATGGCTACACCTTC	CSARVGTGNYGYTF
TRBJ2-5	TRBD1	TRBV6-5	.	TGTGCCAGCAGTTACGGGCTCAGACAGGGGTTGGAGACCCAGTACTTC	CASSYGLRQGLETQYF
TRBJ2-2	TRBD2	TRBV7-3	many	TGTGCCAGCAGCTTAACGGGAGGGTCTAACACCGGGGAGCTGTTTTTT	CASSLTGGSNTGELFF
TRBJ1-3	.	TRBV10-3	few	TGTGCCATCAGTGACATCTCTGGAAACACCATATATTTT	CAISDISGNTIYF
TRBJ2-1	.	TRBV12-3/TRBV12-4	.	TGTGCCAGCAGTTTGGCAGGATCTGACAATGAGCAGTTCTTC	CASSLAGSDNEQFF
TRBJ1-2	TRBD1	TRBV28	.	TGTGCCAGCAGTTTTCTCCCGGGACAGGGGGCGGCTGGCTACACCTTC	CASSFLPGQGAAGYTF
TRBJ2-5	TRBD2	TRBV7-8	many	TGTGCCAGCAGCTTACCGCGGGGGGGCATGGCCCAGTACTTC	CASSLPRGGMAQYF
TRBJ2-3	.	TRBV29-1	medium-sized	TGCAGCGTTGAAAAGCTGGGGGGAGATACGCAGTATTTT	CSVEKLGGDTQYF
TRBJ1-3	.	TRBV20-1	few	TGCAGTGCGCCAGACTTCGTTGGAAACACCATATATTTT	CSAPDFVGNTIYF
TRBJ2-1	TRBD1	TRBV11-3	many	TGTGCCAGCAGCCCCTCCGGGACAGGGTTAGGTGAGCAGTTCTTC	CASSPSGTGLGEQFF
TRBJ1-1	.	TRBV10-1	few	TGCGCCAGCAGTGAGTCTGGTCCAAACACTGAAGCTTTCTTT	CASSESGPNTEAFF
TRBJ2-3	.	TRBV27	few	TGTGCCAGCCGGGGACGGCTCACAGATACGCAGTATTTT	CASRGRLTDTQYF
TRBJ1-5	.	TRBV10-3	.	TGTGCCATCAGTGAGCTTAACTTCCTTTCAGGAGCCAATCAGCCCCAGCATTTT	CAISELNFLSGANQPQHF
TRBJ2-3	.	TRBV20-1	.	TGCAGTTATAAGGCGAGAGATACGCAGTATTTT	CSYKARDTQYF
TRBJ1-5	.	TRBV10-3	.	TGTGCCATCAGTGAGTCGGCCGGGCAGCCCCAGCATTTT	CAISESAGQPQHF
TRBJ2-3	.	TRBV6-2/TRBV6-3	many	TGTGCCAGCAGTTACGAGGTCACAGATACGCAGTATTTT	CASSYEVTDTQYF
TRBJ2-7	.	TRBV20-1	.	TGCAGTGCTAGAGATCTGGCAGGGTCCCACGAGCAGTACTTC	CSARDLAGSHEQYF
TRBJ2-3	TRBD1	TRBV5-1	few	TGCGCCAGCAGTCCTGGACAGGGGGCCTCACCATTCACAGATACGCAGTATTTT	CASSPGQGASPFTDTQYF
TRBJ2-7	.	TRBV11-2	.	TGTGCCAGCAGCTTCGCACAGGGTTACGAGCAGTACTTC	CASSFAQGYEQYF
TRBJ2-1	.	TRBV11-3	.	TGTGCCAGCGGCTTAGCGGCAGGCTCGGTTGAGCAGTTCTTC	CASGLAAGSVEQFF
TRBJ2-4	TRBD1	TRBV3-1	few	TGTGCCAGCAGCCCGTACGCTCAGGGGGCTCTAGCCAAAAACATTCAGTACTTC	CASSPYAQGALAKNIQYF
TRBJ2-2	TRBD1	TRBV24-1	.	TGTGCCACCAGTCCCGACAGGGGAAACACCGGGGAGCTGTTTTTT	CATSPDRGNTGELFF
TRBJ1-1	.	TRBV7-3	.	TGTGCCAGCAGCACCCAAGAAGGAACTGAAGCTTTCTTT	CASSTQEGTEAFF
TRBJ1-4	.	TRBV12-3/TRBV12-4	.	TGTGCCAGCAGTCCCGGGACTTGGGATGAAAAACTGTTTTTT	CASSPGTWDEKLFF
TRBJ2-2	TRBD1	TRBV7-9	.	TGTGCCAGCAGCGCCGACAGGGGGATGTTCACCGGGGAGCTGTTTTTT	CASSADRGMFTGELFF
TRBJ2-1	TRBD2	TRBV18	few	TGTGCCAGCTCACCCACCGGGGGGAACAATGAGCAGTTCTTC	CASSPTGGNNEQFF
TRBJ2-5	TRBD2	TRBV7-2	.	TGTGCCAGCAGCTTAGCCGGGACTAGCGGGGGGGCCCGGCAGACCCAGTACTTC	CASSLAGTSGGARQTQYF
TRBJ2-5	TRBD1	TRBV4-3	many	TGCGCCAGCAGCCAAGATTTTTGGGGACAGGGTTTGGAGACCCAGTACTTC	CASSQDFWGQGLETQYF
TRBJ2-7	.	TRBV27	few	TGTGCCAGCAGCTCTCTCGGCAGTTCGGCCTACGAGCAGTACTTC	CASSSLGSSAYEQYF
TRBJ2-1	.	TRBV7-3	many	TGTGCCAGCAGCTTAACCGGCGGGGGCACATACAATGAGCAGTTCTTC	CASSLTGGGTYNEQFF
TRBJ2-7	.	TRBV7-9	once	TGTGCCAGCAGCTTAGACAGCCCTGAGATCTACGAGCAGTACTTC	CASSLDSPEIYEQYF
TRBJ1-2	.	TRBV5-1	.	TGCGCCAGCAGCTTGGCCCGGACAGCTTCCAGCTATGGCTACACCTTC	CASSLARTASSYGYTF
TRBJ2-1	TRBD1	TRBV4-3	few	TGCGCCAGCAGCATCCGGGACAGGGGGCTCAATGAGCAGTTCTTC	CASSIRDRGLNEQFF
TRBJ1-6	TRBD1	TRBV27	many	TGTGCCAGCAGTTTATCGACAGGGCTCCGTTCACCCCTCCACTTT	CASSLSTGLRSPLHF
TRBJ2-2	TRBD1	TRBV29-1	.	TGCAGCGTTCTGAGACAGGGGGACACCGGGGAGCTGTTTTTT	CSVLRQGDTGELFF
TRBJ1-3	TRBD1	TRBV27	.	TGTGCCAGCAGTTTCAGGGGGCGAGGGTACACCATATATTTT	CASSFRGRGYTIYF
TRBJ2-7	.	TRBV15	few	TGTGCCACCAGCAGAGGGGGGTCCGACCCGATCTACGAGCAGTACTTC	CATSRGGSDPIYEQYF
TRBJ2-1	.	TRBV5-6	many	TGTGCCAGCAGCTTGGGGAGCGAGCAGTTCTTC	CASSLGSEQFF
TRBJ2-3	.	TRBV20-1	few	TGCAGTGCCCAGGCGGGCGAGGAATTAACAGATACGCAGTATTTT	CSAQAGEELTDTQYF
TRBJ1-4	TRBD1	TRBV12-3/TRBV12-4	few	TGTGCCAGCAGAGGGGACAGCACTAATGAAAAACTGTTTTTT	CASRGDSTNEKLFF
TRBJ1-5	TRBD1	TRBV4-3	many	TGCGCCAGCAGCCGAGGGACAGACAATCAGCCCCAGCATTTT	CASSRGTDNQPQHF
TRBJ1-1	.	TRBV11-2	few	TGTGCCAGCAGCTTAAGCCGCCATGGGAACACTGAAGCTTTCTTT	CASSLSRHGNTEAFF
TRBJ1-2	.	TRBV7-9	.	TGTGCCAGCAGCACTAGCGCGGTCAGGGAAAATGGCTACACCTTC	CASSTSAVRENGYTF
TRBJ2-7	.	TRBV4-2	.	TGTGCCAGCAGCCAAGTGTCCTCCACTTACGAGCAGTACTTC	CASSQVSSTYEQYF
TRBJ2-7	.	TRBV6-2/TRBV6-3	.	TGTGCCAGCAGTGACACAACAGTCTCCTACGAGCAGTACTTC	CASSDTTVSYEQYF
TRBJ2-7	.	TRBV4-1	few	TGCGCCAGCAGCCCCGAGGGCAGGGCTTCGTACGAGCAGTACTTC	CASSPEGRASYEQYF
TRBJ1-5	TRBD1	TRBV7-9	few	TGTGCCAGCAGGCCTGCAGGGGGCCCTAATCAGCCCCAGCATTTT	CASRPAGGPNQPQHF
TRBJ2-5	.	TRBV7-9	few	TGTGCCAGCAGCCCTCAAGACTCCCAGGAGACCCAGTACTTC	CASSPQDSQETQYF
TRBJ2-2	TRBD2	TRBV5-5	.	TGTGCCAGCAGCCCCCGGCGGGGGGGCCAGGCCGGGGAGCTGTTTTTT	CASSPRRGGQAGELFF